The next 18 T cell receptor beta chains were all read from a single sample in a study of T cell responses to AZD1222 COVID-19 vaccine. Assay: immunoSEQ multiplex PCR; the TCRdb copy retains only in-frame clones and omits some. The table records over 110,000 clones, 75% to 90% of them present only once. Sequences were derived from peripheral blood, sampled on day 0 of AZD1222 vaccination. These TCRs come from an adult in good health.

Comment on this clone: The sample carries other DNA sequences with the same CDR3. The V call is TRBV19, the J call TRBJ1-1, with 9 bases that match TRBD1. This CDR3 is built from 13 residues. Germline V gives CDR1 LNHDA, CDR2 SQIVND (reference sequence). J was trimmed by 3 bases and V by 5 bases; bases with no gene match: 1. The CDR3 coding sequence is TGTGCCAGTAGTCGGACAGGGGACACTGAAGCTTTCTTT. Amino acid sequence: CASSRTGDTEAFF.

The gene calls are TRBV19 and TRBJ1-5; D might be TRBD1 (5 bases). The CDR3 contains 13 residues. CDR1 is LNHDA and CDR2 is SQIVND in the germline V gene (reference sequence). V was trimmed by 8 bases and J by 3 bases, leaving 11 bases between them. CDR3 nucleotides: TGTGCCAGTTTTCGGGGCCCCAATCAGCCCCAGCATTTT. Encoded protein: CASFRGPNQPQHF.

This clone was counted only a few times. The chain couples TRBV5-1 to TRBJ1-5; D is unclear. The germline V and J ends were trimmed by 1 base and 4 bases, with 12 bases remaining between them. Per germline, CDR1 SGHRS and CDR2 YFSETQ. CDR3 size: 15 residues. Written as DNA, the CDR3 is TGCGCCAGCAGCTTGTCGGGAGTCCCAAATCAGCCCCAGCATTTT. Protein product: CASSLSGVPNQPQHF.

The V call is TRBV5-1, the J call TRBJ2-5; 10 bases agree with TRBD2. This CDR3 comprises 15 residues. Germline CDR1 SGHRS, CDR2 YFSETQ. Trimming took 4 bases from V and 5 from J; bases not matched to a gene: 8. The CDR3 nucleotides read TGCGCCAGCAGCCCTAGCGGGGGTCGTGAGGAGACCCAGTACTTC. Its translation: CASSPSGGREETQYF.

The V gene is TRBV18, the J gene TRBJ1-4, with TRBD1 identical over 7 bases. The germline gives CDR1 KGHSH, CDR2 LQKENI. Trimming took 0 bases from V and 7 from J; bases not matched to a gene: 11. The CDR3 contains 17 residues. The CDR3 loop reads CASSPPGSGGIGEKLFF. The CDR3 nucleotides read TGTGCCAGCTCACCACCCGGCTCAGGGGGAATTGGTGAAAAACTGTTTTTT.

V usage is TRBV7-9 and J usage is TRBJ2-7; 10 bases are shared with TRBD2. The CDR3 has 15 residues. CDR1 SEHNR and CDR2 FQNEAQ come from the germline V gene (reference sequence). Trimming took 4 bases from V and 1 from J; bases not matched to a gene: 4. CDR3 residues: CASSSEGLASYEQYF. CDR3 nucleotides: TGTGCCAGCAGCTCCGAGGGACTAGCGTCCTACGAGCAGTACTTC.

The chain has TRBV27 and TRBJ1-6; no clear D gene. V was pared by 5 bases and J by 3 bases, with 11 bases between. CDR1 is MNHEY, CDR2 SMNVEV, per germline (reference sequence). The CDR3 totals 15 residues. The CDR3 sequence: CASSPTPYYNSPLHF. CDR3 DNA sequence: TGTGCCAGCAGTCCGACACCCTACTATAATTCACCCCTCCACTTT.

This chain uses TRBV12-3 or TRBV12-4 with TRBJ1-1; no clear D gene. Trimming took 3 bases from V and 1 from J, leaving 6 bases between them. This CDR3 contains 13 residues. CDR3: CASSFSENTEAFF. For the CDR3, the DNA is TGTGCCAGCAGTTTCTCGGAGAACACTGAAGCTTTCTTT.

The chain carries TRBV2 and TRBJ1-5, with D possibly TRBD1 on 5 matching bases. This CDR3 spans 13 amino acids. The V and J ends lost 5 bases and 4 bases respectively, with 9 bases between them. Germline V gene sequence: CDR1 SNHLY, CDR2 FYNNEI. CDR3 nucleotide sequence: TGTGCCAGCAGTCGACAGTCAAATCAGCCCCAGCATTTT. Its translation is CASSRQSNQPQHF.

The V and J genes are TRBV9 and TRBJ2-1, with D perhaps TRBD2 (6 bases). Between the trimmed V and J ends, which lost 3 bases and 7 bases, there was a span of 11 bases. Germline CDR1 is SGDLS and CDR2 is YYNGEE. The CDR3 loop spans 13 amino acids. The CDR3 loop is CASSGSSENEQFF. CDR3 DNA: TGTGCCAGCAGCGGCTCTAGCGAAAATGAGCAGTTCTTC.

The chain is built from TRBV10-3 and TRBJ1-2; no firm D call. The CDR3 length is 12 residues. From germline, CDR1 is ENHRY and CDR2 SYGVKD. V lost 10 bases and J lost 4, with 13 bases in between. The CDR3 DNA sequence: TGTGCCACCTCAGCCCTTATCTATGGCTACACCTTC. It specifies CATSALIYGYTF.

The CDR3 reads CASSQGRGRSYEQYF. The DNA of the CDR3 is TGCGCCAGCAGCCAGGGGAGGGGGCGCTCCTACGAGCAGTACTTC. The V and J genes are TRBV4-1 and TRBJ2-7, with D tentatively TRBD1 or TRBD2 (7 bases each). This CDR3 contains 15 residues. Trimming took off 3 bases at V and 0 bases at J, with 12 bases between the two ends. CDR1 is MGHRA, CDR2 YSYEKL, per germline.

The rearrangement links TRBV5-8 to TRBJ1-5, with TRBD1 identical over 7 bases. Germline-derived CDR1 and CDR2 are SGHTS and YDEGEE. The ends lost 0 bases at V and 8 bases at J; junction bases unmatched: 8. The CDR3 is made up of 15 amino acids. The CDR3 DNA reads as TGTGCCAGCAGCTTGGTGGGACAGTCGTTAGAGCCCCAGCATTTT. This gives the protein CASSLVGQSLEPQHF.

V and J are TRBV2 and TRBJ2-7; D gene uncertain. Deletions cut 4 bases from V and 5 bases from J, with 9 bases between. The CDR3 has 12 residues. Germline V gene sequence: CDR1 SNHLY, CDR2 FYNNEI. The CDR3 sequence: CASSVHMDEQYF. The CDR3, as DNA: TGTGCCAGCAGTGTCCACATGGACGAGCAGTACTTC. Combining the CDR3 with reference TRBV2 and TRBJ2-7 gives the whole variable domain EPEVTQTPSHQVTQMGQEVILRCVPISNHLYFYWYRQILGQKVEFLVSFYNNEISEKSEIFDDQFSVERPDGSNFTLKIRSTKLEDSAMYFCASSVHMDEQYFGPGTRLTVT.

About this clone itself: Other DNA sequences in this sample translate to the same CDR3. The chain joins TRBV20-1 to TRBJ1-1; D unclear. V was shortened by 3 bases and J by 1 base, with 3 bases between the two germline ends. This CDR3 comprises 11 residues. Germline CDR1 DFQATT, CDR2 SNEGSKA (reference sequence). Written as DNA, the CDR3 is TGCAGTGCTAGGGAGAACACTGAAGCTTTCTTT. Protein: CSARENTEAFF.

The rearrangement uses TRBV12-3 or TRBV12-4 and TRBJ1-5, with D uncertain. With 4 bases removed from V and 7 bases from J, the gap between germline ends came to 8 bases. The CDR3 is 12 residues long. The CDR3 is CASSYGGQPQHF. As DNA, the CDR3 is TGTGCCAGCAGTTACGGTGGCCAGCCCCAGCATTTT.

The chain couples TRBV9 to TRBJ2-7, with D possibly TRBD2 on 6 matching bases. The V gene lost 0 bases and the J gene lost 2 bases, with 12 bases spanning the gap. Germline V gene lookup returns CDR1 SGDLS and CDR2 YYNGEE. The CDR3 consists of 15 residues. This CDR3 is CASSVGPGGPYEQYF. In DNA form, the CDR3 reads TGTGCCAGCAGCGTAGGGCCCGGGGGACCCTACGAGCAGTACTTC. The full variable domain, its missing parts supplied by reference TRBV9 and TRBJ2-7, is DSGVTQTPKHLITATGQRVTLRCSPRSGDLSVYWYQQSLDQGLQFLIQYYNGEERAKGNILERFSAQQFPDLHSELNLSSLELGDSALYFCASSVGPGGPYEQYFGPGTRLTVT.

This chain joins TRBV19 and TRBJ1-2, with D maybe TRBD1 (6 bases). The CDR3 sequence is 13 residues long. Germline values: CDR1 LNHDA, CDR2 SQIVND (reference sequence). V was trimmed by 7 bases and J by 6 bases, leaving 15 bases between them. CDR3: CASKGWGGDGYTF. The CDR3 nucleotides read TGTGCCAGTAAAGGCTGGGGGGGCGATGGCTACACCTTC. The whole variable domain, filled in from reference TRBV19 and TRBJ1-2, reads DGGITQSPKYLFRKEGQNVTLSCEQNLNHDAMYWYRQDPGQGLRLIYYSQIVNDFQKGDIAEGYSVSREKKESFPLTVTSAQKNPTAFYLCASKGWGGDGYTFGSGTRLTVV.